Listed below are T cell receptor beta chains from one sample, sequenced in a study of cytomegalovirus exposure and HLA in healthy donors. Measured with immunoSEQ multiplex PCR; TCRdb has only the in-frame clones, and not every one. The data hold 150,000 to 200,000 clones, with around 80% observed a single time. The source material was PBMCs. These TCRs come from a woman between 50 and 59 years old in good health and CMV-seropositive. Each CDR3 is given with its conserved first and last residue. Fields, in order: clone size, D gene, V gene, J gene, CDR3 length, CDR3 protein, CDR3 DNA. A D gene is named only where the DNA matches it firmly. Where a row states a size, it is once, few, many or the class of an expanded clone; other rows omit it.

clone size: NA
D gene: NA
V gene: TRBV28
J gene: TRBJ2-3
CDR3 length: 11
CDR3 protein: CASSERDTQYF
CDR3 DNA: TGTGCCAGCAGTGAGCGGGATACGCAGTATTTT

clone size: NA
D gene: TRBD1
V gene: TRBV28
J gene: TRBJ2-1
CDR3 length: 16
CDR3 protein: CASSPGTGARGNEQFF
CDR3 DNA: TGTGCCAGCAGTCCCGGGACAGGGGCCCGTGGAAATGAGCAGTTCTTC

clone size: few
D gene: TRBD1
V gene: TRBV6-1
J gene: TRBJ2-7
CDR3 length: 14
CDR3 protein: CASSEARGPYEQYF
CDR3 DNA: TGTGCCAGCAGTGAAGCCAGGGGGCCATACGAGCAGTACTTC

clone size: NA
D gene: TRBD1
V gene: TRBV10-3
J gene: TRBJ2-1
CDR3 length: 15
CDR3 protein: CAISPQGARYNEQFF
CDR3 DNA: TGTGCCATCAGTCCCCAGGGGGCGCGCTACAATGAGCAGTTCTTC

clone size: NA
D gene: NA
V gene: TRBV7-9
J gene: TRBJ1-2
CDR3 length: 15
CDR3 protein: CASSFSTVPNYGYTF
CDR3 DNA: TGTGCCAGCAGCTTTAGTACGGTGCCTAACTATGGCTACACCTTC

clone size: NA
D gene: TRBD2
V gene: TRBV5-1
J gene: TRBJ2-5
CDR3 length: 15
CDR3 protein: CASSLVAGGGETQYF
CDR3 DNA: TGCGCCAGCAGCTTGGTAGCGGGAGGTGGGGAGACCCAGTACTTC

clone size: once
D gene: TRBD2
V gene: TRBV2
J gene: TRBJ2-4
CDR3 length: 15
CDR3 protein: CASSEEAGGLHIQYF
CDR3 DNA: TGTGCCAGCAGTGAAGAGGCGGGGGGGCTTCACATTCAGTACTTC

clone size: NA
D gene: TRBD1
V gene: TRBV7-8
J gene: TRBJ1-2
CDR3 length: 14
CDR3 protein: CASSFPDREDGYTF
CDR3 DNA: TGTGCCAGCAGCTTCCCCGACAGGGAAGATGGCTACACCTTC

clone size: NA
D gene: NA
V gene: TRBV7-7
J gene: TRBJ2-3
CDR3 length: 16
CDR3 protein: CASSPQVGLSTDTQYF
CDR3 DNA: TGTGCTAGCAGCCCCCAAGTGGGGCTCTCCACAGATACGCAGTATTTT

clone size: NA
D gene: NA
V gene: TRBV5-1
J gene: TRBJ2-1
CDR3 length: 16
CDR3 protein: CASSFVDSSSYNEQFF
CDR3 DNA: TGCGCCAGCAGCTTTGTGGACAGCAGCTCCTACAATGAGCAGTTCTTC

clone size: NA
D gene: TRBD2
V gene: TRBV29-1
J gene: TRBJ2-5
CDR3 length: 14
CDR3 protein: CSVGTSGGWETQYF
CDR3 DNA: TGCAGCGTGGGGACTAGCGGGGGATGGGAGACCCAGTACTTC

clone size: once
D gene: TRBD2
V gene: TRBV9
J gene: TRBJ2-3
CDR3 length: 14
CDR3 protein: CASSGGLAADTQYF
CDR3 DNA: TGTGCCAGCAGCGGAGGACTAGCGGCGGATACGCAGTATTTT

clone size: NA
D gene: NA
V gene: TRBV21-1
J gene: TRBJ2-5
CDR3 length: 15
CDR3 protein: CASSLTSGLGETQYF
CDR3 DNA: TGTGCCAGCAGCCTGACTAGCGGGCTAGGAGAGACCCAGTACTTC

clone size: once
D gene: NA
V gene: TRBV5-5
J gene: TRBJ1-3
CDR3 length: 15
CDR3 protein: CASSPLVASGNTIYF
CDR3 DNA: TGTGCCAGCAGCCCTCTCGTGGCCTCTGGAAACACCATATATTTT

clone size: NA
D gene: NA
V gene: TRBV19
J gene: TRBJ1-4
CDR3 length: 15
CDR3 protein: CASTGTHTAREKLFF
CDR3 DNA: TGTGCCAGTACCGGAACTCATACAGCTCGTGAAAAACTGTTTTTT

clone size: NA
D gene: TRBD2
V gene: TRBV7-2
J gene: TRBJ2-2
CDR3 length: 15
CDR3 protein: CASSFLAGMAGELFF
CDR3 DNA: TGTGCCAGCAGCTTTCTAGCGGGGATGGCTGGGGAGCTGTTTTTT

clone size: NA
D gene: TRBD1
V gene: TRBV18
J gene: TRBJ2-7
CDR3 length: 15
CDR3 protein: CASSLGPGTGNEQYF
CDR3 DNA: TGTGCCAGCTCACTCGGTCCCGGGACAGGGAACGAGCAGTACTTC

clone size: NA
D gene: TRBD1
V gene: TRBV5-8
J gene: TRBJ1-2
CDR3 length: 18
CDR3 protein: CAKGRVARGQEANYGYTF
CDR3 DNA: TGTGCTAAGGGGCGTGTAGCGAGGGGGCAGGAGGCTAACTATGGCTACACCTTC

clone size: NA
D gene: TRBD1
V gene: TRBV11-3
J gene: TRBJ2-3
CDR3 length: 16
CDR3 protein: CASSLGYRGTTDTQYF
CDR3 DNA: TGTGCCAGCAGCTTAGGGTACAGGGGGACCACAGATACGCAGTATTTT

clone size: NA
D gene: NA
V gene: TRBV29-1
J gene: TRBJ2-1
CDR3 length: 15
CDR3 protein: CSALGGWGADNEQFF
CDR3 DNA: TGCAGCGCTCTAGGAGGGTGGGGCGCCGACAATGAGCAGTTCTTC